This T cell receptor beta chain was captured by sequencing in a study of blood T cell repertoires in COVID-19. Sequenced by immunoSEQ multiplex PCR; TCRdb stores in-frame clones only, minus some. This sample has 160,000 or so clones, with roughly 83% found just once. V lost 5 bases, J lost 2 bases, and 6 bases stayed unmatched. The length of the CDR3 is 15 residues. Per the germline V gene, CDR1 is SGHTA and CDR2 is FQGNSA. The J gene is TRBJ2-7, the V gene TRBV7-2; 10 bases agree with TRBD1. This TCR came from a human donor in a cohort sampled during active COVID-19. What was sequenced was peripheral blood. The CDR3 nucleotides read TGTGCCAGCAGCAACGCGGGGACAGGGGCCTACGAGCAGTACTTC. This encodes CASSNAGTGAYEQYF.